This T cell receptor beta chain was identified during a study of blood T cell repertoires in COVID-19. Original methodology: Amplified reference gene primers provided the basis for estimating nucleated cell counts. TCRdb keeps only in-frame clones here, not all; method: immunoSEQ multiplex PCR. That table gives V, J and clone size, and the DNA gave D and trimming. This sample has about 100,000 clones, with 90% to 95% found just once. The germline gives CDR1 MNHEY, CDR2 SVGAGI. Deletions cut 6 bases from V and 1 base from J, with 7 bases between. This CDR3 has 12 residues. This clone was counted once. This receptor was identified in a human donor in a cohort sampled during active COVID-19. The sample comprised peripheral blood. The chain carries TRBV6-5 and TRBJ2-7; the D is unclear. Here the CDR3 DNA reads TGTGCCAGCAGGACGGAGTCCTACGAGCAGTACTTC. This gives the protein CASRTESYEQYF.